This T cell receptor (beta chain) was profiled in a study of T cell clones after liver transplantation. The method was immunoSEQ multiplex PCR; TCRdb's version includes in-frame clones alone and lacks a portion of them. The sample contains 5,500 to 8,500 clones, under 80% of which appear only once. This clone was found a few times. Thawed unstimulated PBMCs were FACS-sorted by CD3, CD4 and CD8 into two populations. This specimen consisted of CD8+ T cells from blood, obtained before liver transplant. The source of this sequence is a human donor who received a liver transplant.

CDR3 DNA sequence: TGTGCCAGCAGCCAAGATAAAGGAGCCTACGAGCAGTACTTC. This encodes CASSQDKGAYEQYF. V usage is TRBV4-2 and J usage is TRBJ2-7; D remains unclear. The germline gives CDR1 LGHNA, CDR2 YNFKEQ. V lost 0 bases to trimming and J lost 2 bases, with 8 bases between them. CDR3 length equals 14 residues.